Listed here is a single T cell receptor beta chain. The target antigen is unknown. This specimen belongs to a study of early T cells in non-severe SARS-CoV-2 infection. About the research overall: Sequencing input comprised bulk RNA from unsorted whole blood; chain pairing was not available. Study-level results: Matching with VDJdb favored anti-spike CD8 responses (missing private and CD4 specificities).

Each single cDNA molecule received a unique molecular identifier. TCRdb reprocessed the 5' RACE reads via MiXCR and lists one record per CDR3 protein. The sample has about 30,000 distinct CDR3 sequences; approximately 5.9% are singletons. Germline CDR1 and CDR2: SGDLS and YYNGEE. CDR3 length equals 14 residues. Losses at the gene ends were 6 bases for V and 5 bases for J; bases not matched to a gene: 9. The chain joins TRBV9 to TRBJ2-7; TRBD1 aligns across 9 bases. Sequencing was performed on whole blood. This receptor was identified in an adult who was a healthcare worker with PCR-confirmed SARS-CoV-2 infection or an uninfected control (not recorded which). DNA for the CDR3: TGTGCCAGCAACCCCGGACAGGGGCGGAACGAGCAGTACTTC. Translated: CASNPGQGRNEQYF.